The 16 T cell receptor beta chains below all came from one sample that was sequenced in a study of blood T cell repertoires in COVID-19. Some clones are missing from TCRdb's copy, which holds only in-frame ones; the method was immunoSEQ multiplex PCR. The sample has around 100,000 clones; 70% to 90% are singletons. Sequences were obtained from peripheral blood. The receptors stem from a man aged 35-49 years with acute or convalescent COVID-19.

The rearrangement links TRBV3-1 (or the pseudogene TRBV3-2) to TRBJ1-4, with 8 positions matching TRBD1. The CDR3 has 16 residues. The germline V gene has CDR1 LGHDT and CDR2 YNNKEL (reference sequence). After removal of 0 bases from V and 5 bases from J, the junction contained 5 bases not matched to a gene. The CDR3 reads CASSQDLRTGNEKLFF. The CDR3 coding sequence is TGTGCCAGCAGCCAAGATTTAAGGACAGGGAATGAAAAACTGTTTTTT.

The chain carries TRBV6-4 and TRBJ2-1, with TRBD2 matching 14 bases. Germline trimming cut 6 bases from V and 10 bases from J; bases unmatched to any gene: 2. CDR1 is MRHNA and CDR2 is SNTAGT in the germline V gene. CDR3 length: 13 residues. The CDR3 coding sequence is TGTGCCAGCAGCGGACTAGCGGGGGGAGAGCAGTTCTTC. Translation gives CASSGLAGGEQFF.

The rearrangement uses TRBV5-6 and TRBJ1-2, with a possible D match to TRBD1 (5 bases). Trimming pared 1 base from V and 7 bases from J, leaving 17 bases between. Germline values: CDR1 SGHDT, CDR2 YYEEEE. This CDR3 region has 15 residues. DNA for the CDR3: TGTGCCAGCAGCTTGTTCCAGGGTATGGGCTCTGGCTACACCTTC. Translation: CASSLFQGMGSGYTF.

The chain couples TRBV24-1 to TRBJ2-1; 7 bases are shared with TRBD1. The CDR3 is 13 amino acids. With V trimmed by 3 bases and J by 10 bases, 5 bases remained unmatched. Germline-derived CDR1 and CDR2 are KGHDR and SFDVKD. The CDR3: CATSDKTGNEQFF. CDR3 DNA: TGTGCCACCAGTGATAAGACAGGGAACGAGCAGTTCTTC.

The chain links TRBV19 to TRBJ2-3, with 8 bases aligning to TRBD1. The CDR3 covers 15 residues. The V segment lost 2 bases and the J segment 3 bases; nucleotides outside the gene matches: 4. Germline lookup yields CDR1 LNHDA and CDR2 SQIVND (reference sequence). The CDR3, as DNA: TGTGCCAGTAGTATATCGACAGGGGATACAGATACGCAGTATTTT. This gives the protein CASSISTGDTDTQYF.

The genes are TRBV6-6 and TRBJ1-2, with 8 bases identical to TRBD1. The trim removed 4 bases at V and 6 bases at J, leaving 13 bases unmatched. Germline CDR1 MNHNY, CDR2 SVGAGI (reference sequence). This CDR3 contains 16 residues. CDR3 DNA sequence: TGTGCCAGCAGTTCAGGCAGGGGGCCGCTGAGCGATGGCTACACCTTC. It codes for CASSSGRGPLSDGYTF.

The chain uses TRBV7-2 and TRBJ2-1; a weak D match, TRBD2 (7 bases). The ends were cut back, 0 bases at V and 10 bases at J, with 10 bases in the middle. Germline CDR1 and CDR2: SGHTA and FQGNSA. There are 13 residues in the CDR3. The CDR3 here is CASSLAGGREQFF. The CDR3 DNA reads as TGTGCCAGCAGCTTAGCGGGGGGGCGCGAGCAGTTCTTC.

The DNA of the CDR3 is TGCGCCAGCAGCCAAGGTGGGCCGGACACCTATGGCTACACCTTC. Its protein product is CASSQGGPDTYGYTF. V usage is TRBV4-1 and J usage is TRBJ1-2; D perhaps matches TRBD1 (5 bases). This CDR3 has 15 amino acids. Deletions cut 1 base from V and 4 bases from J, with 13 bases between. CDR1 is MGHRA, CDR2 YSYEKL, per germline.

The gene calls are TRBV18 and TRBJ2-3; D is possibly TRBD2 (5 bases). The CDR3 sequence is 16 residues long. V dropped 1 base and J dropped 1 base, with 12 bases sitting between them. CDR1 is KGHSH and CDR2 is LQKENI in the germline V gene. The CDR3 DNA follows: TGTGCCAGCTCACCACTCGCTAGCCAACGCACAGATACGCAGTATTTT. It specifies CASSPLASQRTDTQYF.

The chain carries TRBV7-3 and TRBJ2-2; perhaps TRBD2 as D (6 bases). Trimming shortened V by 2 bases and J by 2 bases, and 12 bases separated the two germline ends. Germline-derived CDR1 and CDR2 are SGHTA and FQGTGA. The CDR3 contains 16 residues. The CDR3 is CASSLVPAGNTGELFF. In DNA form, the CDR3 reads TGTGCCAGCAGCTTAGTTCCAGCGGGTAACACCGGGGAGCTGTTTTTT.

J is TRBJ2-2 and V is TRBV7-6; D perhaps matches TRBD2 (5 bases). Trimming pared 3 bases from V and 1 base from J, leaving 9 bases between. The CDR3 loop spans 15 amino acids. Germline V gene lookup returns CDR1 SGHVS and CDR2 FNYEAQ. In DNA, the CDR3 is TGTGCCAGCAGCTTGCGGGCGGTGAACACCGGGGAGCTGTTTTTT. Its protein is CASSLRAVNTGELFF.

The genes are TRBV7-9 and TRBJ2-1; TRBD1 matches at 7 bases. V lost 8 bases, J lost 3 bases, and 7 bases stayed unmatched. The CDR3 length is 14 residues. Germline loops: CDR1 SEHNR, CDR2 FQNEAQ (reference sequence). CDR3 loop: CASGLGTVYNEQFF. The CDR3, as DNA: TGTGCCAGCGGACTTGGGACAGTCTACAATGAGCAGTTCTTC.

The chain combines TRBV27 with TRBJ1-2; 10 bases match TRBD1. The CDR3 has 19 residues. Germline CDR1 and CDR2: MNHEY and SMNVEV (reference sequence). Losses at the gene ends were 4 bases for V and 0 bases for J; bases not matched to a gene: 14. The CDR3, as DNA: TGTGCCAGCAGTTATAAGAGAGGGGGACAGGGGCCAGCTAACTATGGCTACACCTTC. Translated: CASSYKRGGQGPANYGYTF.

This chain connects TRBV29-1 to TRBJ1-2, with D perhaps TRBD1 (6 bases). This CDR3 spans 16 amino acids. Germline CDR1 SQVTM, CDR2 ANQGSEA. V lost 3 bases, J lost 2 bases, and 19 bases lay in between. The CDR3 nucleotides are TGCAGCGTTGACACCTTTAGACAGGACATAAACTATGGCTACACCTTC. Its protein is CSVDTFRQDINYGYTF.

The gene calls are TRBV27 and TRBJ2-7, with 9 nucleotides matching TRBD1. In germline, CDR1 is MNHEY, CDR2 SMNVEV (reference sequence). The J segment lost 1 base and the V segment lost 4 bases, leaving 2 bases of the junction unmatched. CDR3 length equals 14 residues. CDR3 DNA: TGTGCCAGCAGTTGGGACAGGGCTTCCTACGAGCAGTACTTC. It codes for CASSWDRASYEQYF.

The rearrangement links TRBV6-5 to TRBJ1-1; TRBD1 matches at 10 bases. The length of the CDR3 is 14 residues. Germline CDR1 reads MNHEY; CDR2 reads SVGAGI. The ends lost 3 bases at V and 9 bases at J; junction bases unmatched: 7. The CDR3 DNA reads TGTGCCAGCAGTTATGGGACAGGGGAGGTGAAAGCTTTCTTT. Protein: CASSYGTGEVKAFF.